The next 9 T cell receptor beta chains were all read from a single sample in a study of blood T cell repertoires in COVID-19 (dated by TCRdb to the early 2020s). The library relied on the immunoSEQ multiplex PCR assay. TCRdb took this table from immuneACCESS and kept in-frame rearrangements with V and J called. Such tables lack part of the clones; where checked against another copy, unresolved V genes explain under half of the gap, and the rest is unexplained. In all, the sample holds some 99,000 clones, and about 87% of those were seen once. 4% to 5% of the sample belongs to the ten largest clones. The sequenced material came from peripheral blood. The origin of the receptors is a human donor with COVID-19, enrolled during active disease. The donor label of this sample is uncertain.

The CDR3 sequence is CASSRTGELFF. In DNA, the CDR3 is TGTGCCAGCAGTCGGACCGGGGAGCTGTTTTTT. The chain combines TRBV12-3 or TRBV12-4 with TRBJ2-2; D gene uncertain. The length of the CDR3 is 11 residues. Trimming left V 5 bases short and J 5 bases short, with 3 bases between.

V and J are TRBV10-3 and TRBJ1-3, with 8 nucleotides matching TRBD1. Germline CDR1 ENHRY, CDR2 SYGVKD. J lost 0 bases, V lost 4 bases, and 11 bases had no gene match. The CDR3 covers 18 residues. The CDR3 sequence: CAISAGQGVHSSGNTIYF. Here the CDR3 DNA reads TGTGCCATCAGTGCTGGACAGGGTGTCCACTCCTCTGGAAACACCATATATTTT.

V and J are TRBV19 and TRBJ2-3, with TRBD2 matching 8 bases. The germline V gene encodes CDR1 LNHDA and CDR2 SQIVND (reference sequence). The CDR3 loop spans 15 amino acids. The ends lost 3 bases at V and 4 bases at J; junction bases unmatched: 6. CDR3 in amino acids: CASSITGLASDTQYF. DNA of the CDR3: TGTGCCAGTAGTATTACCGGACTAGCATCAGATACGCAGTATTTT.

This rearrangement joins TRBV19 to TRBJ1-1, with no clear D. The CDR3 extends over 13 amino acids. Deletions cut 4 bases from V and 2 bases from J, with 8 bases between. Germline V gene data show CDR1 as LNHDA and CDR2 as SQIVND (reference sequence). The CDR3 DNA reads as TGTGCCAGTAGTAAAACAATAAACACTGAAGCTTTCTTT. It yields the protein CASSKTINTEAFF.

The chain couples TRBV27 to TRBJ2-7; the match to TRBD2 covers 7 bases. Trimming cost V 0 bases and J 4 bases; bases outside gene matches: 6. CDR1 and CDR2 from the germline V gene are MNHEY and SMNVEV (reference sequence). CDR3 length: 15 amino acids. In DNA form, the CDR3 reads TGTGCCAGCAGTTTATCGGCGGGAGTGTCGTACGAGCAGTACTTC. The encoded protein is CASSLSAGVSYEQYF.

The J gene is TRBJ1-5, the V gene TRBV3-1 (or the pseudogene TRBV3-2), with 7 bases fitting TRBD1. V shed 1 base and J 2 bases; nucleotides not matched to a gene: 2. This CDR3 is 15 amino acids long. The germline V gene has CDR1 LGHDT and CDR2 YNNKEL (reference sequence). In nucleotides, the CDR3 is TGTGCCAGCAGCCAAGGAGGGGGCGGCAATCAGCCCCAGCATTTT. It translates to CASSQGGGGNQPQHF.

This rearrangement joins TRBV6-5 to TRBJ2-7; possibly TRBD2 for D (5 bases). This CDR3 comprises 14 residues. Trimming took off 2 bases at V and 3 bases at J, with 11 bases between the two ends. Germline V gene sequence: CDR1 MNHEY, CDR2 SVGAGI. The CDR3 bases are TGTGCCAGCAGTTACAGGAGGACCCTCTACGAGCAGTACTTC. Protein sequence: CASSYRRTLYEQYF.

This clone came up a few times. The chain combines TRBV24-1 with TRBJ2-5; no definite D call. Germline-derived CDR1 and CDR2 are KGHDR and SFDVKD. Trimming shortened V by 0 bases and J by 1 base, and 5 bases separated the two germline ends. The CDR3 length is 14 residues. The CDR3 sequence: CATSDLGSQETQYF. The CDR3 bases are TGTGCCACCAGTGATTTGGGCAGCCAAGAGACCCAGTACTTC.

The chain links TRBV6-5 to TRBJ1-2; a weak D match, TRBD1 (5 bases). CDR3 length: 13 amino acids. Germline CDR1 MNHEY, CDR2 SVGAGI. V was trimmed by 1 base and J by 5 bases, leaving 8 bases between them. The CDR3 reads CASSYFREYGYTF. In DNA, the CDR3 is TGTGCCAGCAGTTACTTCAGGGAATATGGCTACACCTTC.